This is a list of T cell receptor beta chains from one sample in a study of cytotoxic CD8 clonotypes in ibrutinib-treated CLL. TCRdb keeps only in-frame clones here, not all; method: immunoSEQ multiplex PCR. The repertoire has about 29,000 clones, around 76% of them found once; the top ten carry about half. The source material was PBMCs, sampled after 36 months of ibrutinib treatment. The receptors were gathered from a human donor with chronic lymphocytic leukemia. Both conserved end residues are part of each CDR3. D genes are given only for firm matches. The listing skips clone size in some rows; elsewhere it reads once, few, many or a size class.

>TRBV2|.|TRBJ1-1|.
CASSLGGQNTEAFF
TGTGCCAGCAGCCTAGGGGGACAGAACACTGAAGCTTTCTTT
>TRBV6-6|.|TRBJ1-1|.
CASSLAVNTEAFF
TGTGCCAGCAGTTTGGCGGTGAACACTGAAGCTTTCTTT
>TRBV19|.|TRBJ2-7|.
CASMGGSAYEQYF
TGTGCCAGTATGGGTGGCAGCGCCTACGAGCAGTACTTC
>TRBV18|.|TRBJ2-5|.
CASSPSGMEETQYF
TGTGCCAGCTCACCCTCAGGTATGGAGGAGACCCAGTACTTC
>TRBV7-8|medium-sized|TRBJ2-7|TRBD1
CASSLGQGASEQYF
TGTGCCAGCAGCCTAGGACAGGGAGCGAGCGAGCAGTACTTC
>TRBV5-1|once|TRBJ2-5|TRBD2
CASSEPTRGGLETQYF
TGCGCCAGCAGCGAACCCACCCGGGGAGGGTTGGAGACCCAGTACTTC
>TRBV9|.|TRBJ2-5|TRBD2
CASSVEAGDGWETQYF
TGTGCCAGCAGCGTAGAGGCGGGGGACGGATGGGAGACCCAGTACTTC
>TRBV29-1|few|TRBJ1-6|.
CSVGSLGSPLHF
TGCAGCGTTGGGAGTCTGGGGTCACCCCTCCACTTT
>TRBV6-5|few|TRBJ2-3|TRBD2
CASRRGLVSDTQYF
TGTGCCAGCAGAAGGGGACTAGTGTCAGATACGCAGTATTTT
>TRBV6-1|few|TRBJ2-2|.
CAGRGTGELFF
TGTGCCGGTCGAGGTACCGGGGAGCTGTTTTTT
>TRBV19|.|TRBJ1-4|.
CASRGRRSTNEKLFF
TGTGCCAGTAGGGGCAGGCGATCAACTAATGAAAAACTGTTTTTT
>TRBV4-2|medium-sized|TRBJ1-2|.
CASSLTGGYGYTF
TGTGCCAGCAGCTTGACGGGGGGCTATGGCTACACCTTC
>TRBV29-1|.|TRBJ2-7|.
CSVERPGRSSYEQYF
TGCAGCGTTGAGAGGCCTGGACGGTCGTCCTACGAGCAGTACTTC
>TRBV13|.|TRBJ1-1|TRBD1
CASSGQAVNTEAFF
TGTGCCAGCAGCGGACAGGCCGTGAACACTGAAGCTTTCTTT
>TRBV18|.|TRBJ1-2|.
CASSSTAHGYTF
TGTGCCAGCTCATCTACAGCACATGGCTACACCTTC
>TRBV5-6|.|TRBJ1-3|.
CASSLVGWATSGNTIYF
TGTGCCAGCAGCTTGGTGGGATGGGCCACCTCTGGAAACACCATATATTTT
>TRBV5-1|.|TRBJ1-1|.
CASRSGITEAFF
TGCGCCAGTAGGTCGGGGATTACTGAAGCTTTCTTT
>TRBV7-8|.|TRBJ2-7|TRBD1
CASSSRGQLVTYEQYF
TGTGCCAGCAGCTCCCGGGGACAGCTAGTAACCTACGAGCAGTACTTC
>TRBV7-4|.|TRBJ1-2|TRBD1
CASSWTGWAYGYTF
TGTGCCAGCAGCTGGACAGGGTGGGCCTATGGCTACACCTTC
>TRBV13|.|TRBJ1-3|.
CASRSIQGSSGNTIYF
TGTGCCAGCAGGAGTATACAGGGTTCGTCTGGAAACACCATATATTTT
>TRBV2|.|TRBJ2-1|TRBD2
CASSEALGGGYNEQFF
TGTGCCAGCAGTGAAGCGCTGGGCGGGGGCTACAATGAGCAGTTCTTC
>TRBV29-1|.|TRBJ2-7|.
CSVVGSLYEQYF
TGCAGCGTTGTGGGCAGTCTCTACGAGCAGTACTTC
>TRBV6-5|.|TRBJ2-2|.
CASKQVNTGELFF
TGTGCCAGCAAACAGGTCAACACCGGGGAGCTGTTTTTT
>TRBV5-5|.|TRBJ1-3|.
CASSLGGNTIYF
TGTGCCAGCAGCTTAGGAGGAAACACCATATATTTT